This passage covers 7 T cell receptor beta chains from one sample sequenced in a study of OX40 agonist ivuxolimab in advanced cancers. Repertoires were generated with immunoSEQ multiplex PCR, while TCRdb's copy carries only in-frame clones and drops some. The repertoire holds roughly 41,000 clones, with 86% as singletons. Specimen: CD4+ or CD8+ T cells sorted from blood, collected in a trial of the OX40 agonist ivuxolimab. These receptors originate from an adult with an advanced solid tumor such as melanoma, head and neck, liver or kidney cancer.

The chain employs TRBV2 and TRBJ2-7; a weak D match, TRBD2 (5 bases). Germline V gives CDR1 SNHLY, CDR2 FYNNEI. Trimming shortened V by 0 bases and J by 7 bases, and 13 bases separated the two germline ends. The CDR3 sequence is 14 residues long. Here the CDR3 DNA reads TGTGCCAGCAGTGAAGCCACCGCCTCGGGGGAGCAGTACTTC. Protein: CASSEATASGEQYF.

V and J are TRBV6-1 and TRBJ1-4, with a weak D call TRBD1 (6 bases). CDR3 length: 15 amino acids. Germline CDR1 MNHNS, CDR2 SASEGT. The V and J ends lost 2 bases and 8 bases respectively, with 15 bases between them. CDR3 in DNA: TGTGCCAGCAGTGAAACGTTGGACAGAAAAGAAAAACTGTTTTTT. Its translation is CASSETLDRKEKLFF.

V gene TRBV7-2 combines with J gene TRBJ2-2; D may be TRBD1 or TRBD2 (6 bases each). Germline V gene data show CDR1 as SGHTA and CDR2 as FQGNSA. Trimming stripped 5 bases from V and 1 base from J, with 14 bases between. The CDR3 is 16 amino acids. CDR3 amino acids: CASSRGQPKNTGELFF. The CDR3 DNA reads TGTGCCAGCAGCCGGGGGCAACCCAAGAACACCGGGGAGCTGTTTTTT. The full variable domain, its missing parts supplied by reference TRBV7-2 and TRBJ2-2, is GAGVSQSPSNKVTEKGKDVELRCDPISGHTALYWYRQSLGQGLEFLIYFQGNSAPDKSGLPSDRFSAERTGGSVSTLTIQRTQQEDSAVYLCASSRGQPKNTGELFFGEGSRLTVL.

The CDR3 is CASSVLQGYEQYF. As DNA, the CDR3 is TGTGCCAGTAGCGTCCTCCAGGGCTACGAGCAGTACTTC. The chain employs TRBV19 and TRBJ2-7; D possibly corresponds to TRBD1 (5 bases). Trimming removed 6 bases at V and 3 bases at J, with 12 bases between. This CDR3 has 13 amino acids. CDR1 is LNHDA and CDR2 is SQIVND in the germline V gene (reference sequence). The whole variable domain, remainder taken from reference TRBV19 and TRBJ2-7, is DGGITQSPKYLFRKEGQNVTLSCEQNLNHDAMYWYRQDPGQGLRLIYYSQIVNDFQKGDIAEGYSVSREKKESFPLTVTSAQKNPTAFYLCASSVLQGYEQYFGPGTRLTVT.

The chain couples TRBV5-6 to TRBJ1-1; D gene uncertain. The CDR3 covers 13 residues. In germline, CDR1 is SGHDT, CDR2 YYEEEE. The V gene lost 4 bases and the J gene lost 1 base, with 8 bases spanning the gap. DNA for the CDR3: TGTGCCAGCAGCGGAAGACAGAACACTGAAGCTTTCTTT. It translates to CASSGRQNTEAFF.

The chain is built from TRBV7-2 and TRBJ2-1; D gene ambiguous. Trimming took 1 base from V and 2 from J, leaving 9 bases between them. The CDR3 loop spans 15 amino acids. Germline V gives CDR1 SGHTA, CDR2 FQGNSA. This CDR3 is CASSLGPGPYNEQFF. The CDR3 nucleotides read TGTGCCAGCAGCTTAGGGCCGGGCCCCTACAATGAGCAGTTCTTC.

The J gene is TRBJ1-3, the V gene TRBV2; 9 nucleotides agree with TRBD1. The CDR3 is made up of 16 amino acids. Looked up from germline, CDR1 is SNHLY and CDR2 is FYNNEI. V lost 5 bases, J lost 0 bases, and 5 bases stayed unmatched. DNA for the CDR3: TGTGCCAGCAGTCCACGGACAGGGGTCTCTGGAAACACCATATATTTT. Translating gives CASSPRTGVSGNTIYF.